Shown below are 12 T cell receptor beta chains from a single sample sequenced in a study of early T cells in non-severe SARS-CoV-2 infection. MiXCR, run by TCRdb on the 5' RACE reads, gives a single entry per CDR3 protein. This repertoire shows around 72,000 distinct CDR3 sequences, over 9.5% found once; its top ten account for 6% to 8%. The material sequenced was whole blood, taken at baseline. All receptors come from an adult who was a healthcare worker with PCR-confirmed SARS-CoV-2 infection or an uninfected control (not recorded which).

This clonotype was recorded a few times. The V gene is TRBV9, the J gene TRBJ2-7; either TRBD1 or TRBD2 may fit D (5 bases each). CDR3 size: 13 residues. Germline CDR1 SGDLS, CDR2 YYNGEE. With 3 bases removed from V and 3 bases from J, the gap between germline ends came to 10 bases. The CDR3 is CASSAGADYEQYF. The DNA of the CDR3 is TGTGCCAGCAGCGCCGGGGCCGACTACGAGCAGTACTTC.

The J gene is TRBJ2-3, the V gene TRBV11-2; D ambiguous. The CDR3 length is 12 residues. The germline CDR1 and CDR2 sequences are SGHAT and FQNNGV. Trimming removed 2 bases at V and 5 bases at J, with 5 bases between. This CDR3 reads CASSLRQDTQYF. For the CDR3, the DNA is TGTGCCAGCAGCTTACGGCAAGATACGCAGTATTTT.

The chain combines TRBV3-1 with TRBJ1-1, with 9 bases aligning to TRBD1. The CDR3 has 18 residues. Germline V gene data show CDR1 as LGHDT and CDR2 as YNNKEL (reference sequence). Germline trimming cut 6 bases from V and 3 bases from J; bases unmatched to any gene: 17. The CDR3 sequence is CASRPYPGTGFTHTEAFF. CDR3 DNA sequence: TGTGCCAGCAGGCCTTACCCTGGGACAGGGTTCACCCACACTGAAGCTTTCTTT.

This clonotype was counted between two and nine times. The genes are TRBV7-2 and TRBJ1-2; tentatively, D is TRBD1 (5 bases). CDR1 SGHTA and CDR2 FQGNSA come from the germline V gene. The length of the CDR3 is 15 residues. V gave up 5 bases and J gave up 2 bases, with 15 bases separating them. CDR3 nucleotide sequence: TGTGCCAGCAGCCCAGACAGAAGCTTAAACTATGGCTACACCTTC. Its translation: CASSPDRSLNYGYTF.

This clonotype came up a few times. J is TRBJ2-7 and V is TRBV29-1, with no clear D. This CDR3 is 12 amino acids long. Germline-derived CDR1 and CDR2 are SQVTM and ANQGSEA. V lost 4 bases to trimming and J lost 0 bases, with 7 bases between them. The CDR3 DNA is TGCAGCGTTGCCCGATCCTCCTACGAGCAGTACTTC. It codes for CSVARSSYEQYF.

The chain joins TRBV6-6 to TRBJ2-7; D unclear. Germline assignment: CDR1 MNHNY and CDR2 SVGAGI (reference sequence). The CDR3 has 15 residues. V lost 3 bases, J lost 1 base, and 13 bases lay in between. The CDR3 reads CASSYLVAASYEQYF. CDR3 bases: TGTGCCAGCAGTTATTTAGTGGCAGCTTCCTACGAGCAGTACTTC.

J is TRBJ1-1 and V is TRBV12-3 or TRBV12-4, with D perhaps matching TRBD1 (6 bases). Trimming stripped 2 bases from V and 5 bases from J, with 12 bases between. The CDR3 is 14 amino acids. CDR3 region: CASSLLQGKTEAFF. DNA for the CDR3: TGTGCCAGCAGTTTATTGCAGGGGAAGACTGAAGCTTTCTTT.

V gene TRBV15 combines with J gene TRBJ2-7; TRBD2 agrees at 12 bases. The CDR3 extends over 18 amino acids. Trimming at V came to 1 base and at J to 6 bases, leaving 13 bases not matched to a gene. The germline V gene encodes CDR1 LNHNV and CDR2 YYDKDF (reference sequence). The CDR3 sequence: CATSRVPWPSGGAGEQYF. CDR3 in DNA: TGTGCCACCAGCAGAGTCCCCTGGCCTAGCGGGGGGGCCGGCGAGCAGTACTTC.

This clonotype was observed many times. The V gene is TRBV10-3, the J gene TRBJ2-7, with D unclear. CDR1 and CDR2 (germline): ENHRY, SYGVKD. V lost 7 bases and J lost 1, with 11 bases in between. CDR3 length: 13 amino acids. In nucleotides, the CDR3 is TGTGCCATCATGAGTCCGCTTTCCTACGAGCAGTACTTC. As protein: CAIMSPLSYEQYF.

V gene TRBV12-3 or TRBV12-4 combines with J gene TRBJ1-2; tentatively, D is TRBD1 (6 bases). V was trimmed by 1 base and J by 4 bases, leaving 7 bases between them. This CDR3 is built from 13 residues. CDR3: CASSLGQVYGYTF. For the CDR3, the DNA is TGTGCCAGCAGTTTAGGACAGGTCTATGGCTACACCTTC.

This clonotype was seen only a few times. The V call is TRBV5-1, the J call TRBJ1-1, with D hard to call. The germline gives CDR1 SGHRS, CDR2 YFSETQ. This CDR3 is 14 amino acids long. V shed 4 bases and J shed 4 bases, with 14 bases lying between them. The CDR3 loop reads CASSPLTGSTEAFF. CDR3 in DNA: TGCGCCAGCAGCCCTCTGACGGGTAGCACTGAAGCTTTCTTT.

The sample holds many counts of this clonotype. The chain links TRBV12-3 or TRBV12-4 to TRBJ2-1; tentatively, D is TRBD1 or TRBD2 (5 bases each). Trimming pared 3 bases from V and 0 bases from J, leaving 6 bases between. The CDR3 totals 14 residues. The CDR3 region has the DNA TGTGCCAGCAGTTTGGGACCCTCCTACAATGAGCAGTTCTTC. Amino acids: CASSLGPSYNEQFF.